A selection of T cell receptor beta chains follows, all from one sample in a study of identical twins. From the 5' RACE reads, TCRdb called clonotypes with MiXCR, one entry per CDR3 protein. This table has about 890,000 distinct CDR3 sequences, about 12% appearing once. The same sample was also studied in work on yellow fever vaccine responses in identical twins.

Specimen: PBMCs. These TCRs come from a woman between 18 and 30 years old in good health. Both conserved end residues are part of each CDR3. D genes are given only for firm matches. Clone size appears in some rows only: once, few, many, or a class for an expanded clone.

CDR3 protein: CASSSQGQRWYEQYF; CDR3 DNA: TGTGCCAGCAGCTCGCAGGGCCAGCGTTGGTACGAGCAGTACTTC; D gene: NA; V gene: TRBV6-2/TRBV6-3; clone size: NA; J gene: TRBJ2-7; CDR3 length: 15
CDR3 protein: CSASRQGVPSGANVLTF; CDR3 DNA: TGCAGTGCTAGTAGGCAGGGGGTCCCCTCTGGGGCCAACGTCCTGACTTTC; D gene: TRBD1; V gene: TRBV20-1; clone size: many; J gene: TRBJ2-6; CDR3 length: 17
CDR3 protein: CASSYSITPGNEQFF; CDR3 DNA: TGTGCCAGCAGTTACTCGATCACCCCAGGGAATGAGCAGTTCTTC; D gene: NA; V gene: TRBV6-5; clone size: many; J gene: TRBJ2-1; CDR3 length: 15
CDR3 protein: CASIRGTSDAEQYF; CDR3 DNA: TGTGCCAGCATCCGCGGGACTAGTGATGCCGAGCAGTACTTC; D gene: TRBD2; V gene: TRBV7-8; clone size: NA; J gene: TRBJ2-7; CDR3 length: 14
CDR3 protein: CAISAGDKTAGEPQHF; CDR3 DNA: TGTGCCATCAGTGCGGGGGACAAGACCGCTGGGGAGCCCCAGCATTTT; D gene: NA; V gene: TRBV10-3; clone size: NA; J gene: TRBJ1-5; CDR3 length: 16
CDR3 protein: CASSYSSPANYGYTF; CDR3 DNA: TGTGCCAGCAGTTACTCGAGCCCGGCTAACTATGGCTACACCTTC; D gene: NA; V gene: TRBV6-5; clone size: few; J gene: TRBJ1-2; CDR3 length: 15
CDR3 protein: CSASPGLATDTQYF; CDR3 DNA: TGCAGTGCTAGTCCGGGACTAGCGACAGATACGCAGTATTTT; D gene: TRBD2; V gene: TRBV20-1; clone size: NA; J gene: TRBJ2-3; CDR3 length: 14
CDR3 protein: CASSVEQNNYGYTF; CDR3 DNA: TGTGCCAGCAGTGTAGAACAGAATAACTATGGCTACACCTTC; D gene: NA; V gene: TRBV6-1; clone size: once; J gene: TRBJ1-2; CDR3 length: 14
CDR3 protein: CASSSDRFSTDTQYF; CDR3 DNA: TGTGCCAGCAGCTCTGACAGATTTAGCACAGATACGCAGTATTTT; D gene: NA; V gene: TRBV7-6; clone size: NA; J gene: TRBJ2-3; CDR3 length: 15
CDR3 protein: CASRAGLADQETQYF; CDR3 DNA: TGTGCTAGTCGCGCGGGACTAGCGGACCAAGAGACCCAGTACTTC; D gene: TRBD2; V gene: TRBV12-5; clone size: NA; J gene: TRBJ2-5; CDR3 length: 15
CDR3 protein: CASSQVRLAGGPGQETQYF; CDR3 DNA: TGCGCCAGCAGCCAAGTGCGGCTAGCGGGGGGTCCCGGACAAGAGACCCAGTACTTC; D gene: TRBD2; V gene: TRBV4-1; clone size: NA; J gene: TRBJ2-5; CDR3 length: 19
CDR3 protein: CASSLLAGVFF; CDR3 DNA: TGCGCCAGCAGCTTGCTAGCGGGGGTATTCTTC; D gene: TRBD2; V gene: TRBV5-1; clone size: many; J gene: TRBJ2-1; CDR3 length: 11
CDR3 protein: CASGLVGKLAGGRYTGELFF; CDR3 DNA: TGTGCTAGTGGTTTGGTCGGGAAACTAGCGGGAGGGCGGTACACCGGGGAGCTGTTTTTT; D gene: TRBD2; V gene: TRBV12-5; clone size: NA; J gene: TRBJ2-2; CDR3 length: 20
CDR3 protein: CASSRNGQRNTEAFF; CDR3 DNA: TGTGCCAGCTCACGAAACGGACAGCGGAACACTGAAGCTTTCTTT; D gene: NA; V gene: TRBV18; clone size: NA; J gene: TRBJ1-1; CDR3 length: 15
CDR3 protein: CASSSGTGGNSPLHF; CDR3 DNA: TGTGCCAGCAGTTCCGGGACAGGGGGAAATTCACCCCTCCACTTT; D gene: TRBD1; V gene: TRBV12-3/TRBV12-4; clone size: few; J gene: TRBJ1-6; CDR3 length: 15
CDR3 protein: CASSFSRTDTQYF; CDR3 DNA: TGTGCCAGCAGTTTCTCCCGCACAGATACGCAGTATTTT; D gene: NA; V gene: TRBV27; clone size: many; J gene: TRBJ2-3; CDR3 length: 13
CDR3 protein: CASRGAGNPADTQYF; CDR3 DNA: TGTGCCAGCCGCGGGGCAGGGAATCCTGCAGATACGCAGTATTTT; D gene: NA; V gene: TRBV2; clone size: NA; J gene: TRBJ2-3; CDR3 length: 15
CDR3 protein: CASSYSTLGLQEGYTF; CDR3 DNA: TGTGCCAGCAGTTACTCGACCCTTGGACTCCAAGAGGGCTACACCTTC; D gene: NA; V gene: TRBV6-5; clone size: NA; J gene: TRBJ1-2; CDR3 length: 16
CDR3 protein: CATSADRSYNEQFF; CDR3 DNA: TGTGCCACCAGCGCCGACAGGTCCTACAATGAGCAGTTCTTC; D gene: NA; V gene: TRBV15; clone size: many; J gene: TRBJ2-1; CDR3 length: 14
CDR3 protein: CSVSGEDTQYF; CDR3 DNA: TGCAGCGTTTCAGGGGAGGATACGCAGTATTTT; D gene: NA; V gene: TRBV29-1; clone size: many; J gene: TRBJ2-3; CDR3 length: 11
CDR3 protein: CASSQESAVNTEAFF; CDR3 DNA: TGCGCCAGCAGCCAAGAATCGGCCGTGAACACTGAAGCTTTCTTT; D gene: NA; V gene: TRBV4-1; clone size: few; J gene: TRBJ1-1; CDR3 length: 15
CDR3 protein: CSARDSRAEQFF; CDR3 DNA: TGCAGTGCTAGAGATAGCCGGGCTGAGCAGTTCTTC; D gene: NA; V gene: TRBV20-1; clone size: many; J gene: TRBJ2-1; CDR3 length: 12
CDR3 protein: CASRLLAGPNTGELFF; CDR3 DNA: TGTGCCAGCAGGCTCCTAGCGGGACCGAACACCGGGGAGCTGTTTTTT; D gene: TRBD2; V gene: TRBV28; clone size: NA; J gene: TRBJ2-2; CDR3 length: 16
CDR3 protein: CATSRLLGNPFNNEQFF; CDR3 DNA: TGTGCCACCAGCAGACTCCTTGGGAATCCCTTTAACAATGAGCAGTTCTTC; D gene: NA; V gene: TRBV15; clone size: few; J gene: TRBJ2-1; CDR3 length: 17
CDR3 protein: CASSHWTGDLAGSRDTQYF; CDR3 DNA: TGTGCCAGCAGCCATTGGACAGGGGACCTAGCGGGATCTCGTGATACGCAGTATTTT; D gene: NA; V gene: TRBV11-1; clone size: NA; J gene: TRBJ2-3; CDR3 length: 19
CDR3 protein: CSVSGLAGKPLYEQYF; CDR3 DNA: TGCAGCGTCTCGGGACTAGCGGGAAAACCCCTCTACGAGCAGTACTTC; D gene: TRBD2; V gene: TRBV29-1; clone size: NA; J gene: TRBJ2-7; CDR3 length: 16